Presented here are 15 T cell receptor beta chains from one specimen sequenced in a study of cytomegalovirus exposure and HLA in healthy donors. A multiplex PCR was run with 60 Vbeta primers and 13 Jbeta primers. Generated by immunoSEQ multiplex PCR, the TCRdb table keeps only in-frame clones and is missing some. The sample lists over 150,000 clones, 68% occurring once. The sequencing sample was made of PBMCs. The receptors stem from a middle-aged man in good health and CMV-seronegative.

J is TRBJ1-5 and V is TRBV7-2, with D possibly matching TRBD1 (6 bases). Germline lookup yields CDR1 SGHTA and CDR2 FQGNSA. There are 15 residues in the CDR3. Trimming pared 0 bases from V and 8 bases from J, leaving 14 bases between. This CDR3 is CASSLAVTGSKPQHF. In nucleotides, the CDR3 is TGTGCCAGCAGCTTAGCGGTAACAGGGAGCAAGCCCCAGCATTTT. Full variable domain (rest looked up from reference TRBV7-2 and TRBJ1-5): GAGVSQSPSNKVTEKGKDVELRCDPISGHTALYWYRQSLGQGLEFLIYFQGNSAPDKSGLPSDRFSAERTGGSVSTLTIQRTQQEDSAVYLCASSLAVTGSKPQHFGDGTRLSIL.

The V and J genes are TRBV19 and TRBJ2-7; D perhaps matches TRBD1 (5 bases). The CDR3 totals 16 residues. Between the trimmed V and J ends, which lost 3 bases and 2 bases, there was a span of 17 bases. CDR1 and CDR2 (germline): LNHDA, SQIVND (reference sequence). The CDR3 here is CASSMIGAPRPYEQYF. CDR3 nucleotide sequence: TGTGCCAGTAGTATGATAGGGGCTCCCCGGCCCTACGAGCAGTACTTC.

This clone was observed once. The chain recombines TRBV7-9 with TRBJ1-2; TRBD1 agrees at 9 bases. In germline, CDR1 is SEHNR, CDR2 FQNEAQ (reference sequence). The CDR3 length is 15 residues. The V segment lost 5 bases and the J segment 3 bases; nucleotides outside the gene matches: 7. The CDR3 DNA reads TGTGCCAGCAGCCCTGGACAGGGGATGGACTATGGCTACACCTTC. Amino acid sequence: CASSPGQGMDYGYTF.

As for this clone: The same CDR3 also results from other DNA sequences found in this sample. The V and J genes are TRBV5-1 and TRBJ1-5, with D perhaps TRBD1 (5 bases). The CDR3 extends over 15 amino acids. Germline V CDR1 and CDR2: SGHRS, YFSETQ. Between the trimmed V and J ends, which lost 4 bases and 1 base, there was a span of 12 bases. The CDR3 sequence is CASSLRGGSNQPQHF. DNA of the CDR3: TGCGCCAGCAGCCTTAGGGGAGGGAGCAATCAGCCCCAGCATTTT.

This clone was picked up one time. The chain employs TRBV5-1 and TRBJ2-1, with 11 nucleotides matching TRBD2. Germline V lookup: CDR1 SGHRS, CDR2 YFSETQ. The CDR3 sequence is 15 residues long. The V and J ends lost 4 bases and 7 bases, in that order; junction bases with no gene match: 7. The CDR3 DNA reads as TGCGCCAGCAGCCTAGGAGCTAGCGGGGGGAATGAGCAGTTCTTC. Amino acid sequence: CASSLGASGGNEQFF.

This clone was observed a few times. For the CDR3, the DNA is TGTGCCAGCAGTGAATGGCAGGGAAATCAGCCCCAGCATTTT. This translates into CASSEWQGNQPQHF. V gene TRBV25-1 combines with J gene TRBJ1-5; perhaps TRBD1 as D (5 bases). CDR1 is MGHDK, CDR2 SYGVNS, per germline. The CDR3 runs 14 residues. Trimming stripped 1 base from V and 4 bases from J, with 8 bases between.

This chain joins TRBV7-9 and TRBJ2-5, with a weak D call TRBD1 (5 bases). The V end was cut by 5 bases, the J end by 2 bases, with 12 bases between. CDR3 length: 14 residues. Germline V gives CDR1 SEHNR, CDR2 FQNEAQ (reference sequence). CDR3 DNA sequence: TGTGCCAGCAGCAGGGTGCGACAGCAAGAGACCCAGTACTTC. This codes for CASSRVRQQETQYF.

This clone has just a few counts. The J gene is TRBJ2-7, the V gene TRBV7-6; no definite D call. Germline values: CDR1 SGHVS, CDR2 FNYEAQ. The V gene lost 1 base and the J gene lost 0 bases, with 13 bases spanning the gap. This CDR3 is 16 amino acids long. The CDR3: CASSLEMPGLSYEQYF. The CDR3 DNA sequence: TGTGCCAGCAGCTTAGAGATGCCAGGTCTCTCCTACGAGCAGTACTTC.

The count of this clone is one. The chain combines TRBV5-8 with TRBJ2-5; 9 nucleotides line up with TRBD2. Per germline, CDR1 SGHTS and CDR2 YDEGEE. V dropped 0 bases and J dropped 5; count of bases not matched to a gene: 8. This CDR3 region has 16 residues. In DNA, the CDR3 is TGTGCCAGCAGCTTGGCGATAGCGGGGGCGGGGGAGACCCAGTACTTC. Amino acid sequence: CASSLAIAGAGETQYF.

Details on this clone: In the same sample, other DNA sequences code for this CDR3. This sequence joins TRBV5-1 and TRBJ1-2; D gene ambiguous. The ends were cut back, 0 bases at V and 8 bases at J, with 5 bases in the middle. The CDR3 runs 11 residues. The germline gives CDR1 SGHRS, CDR2 YFSETQ. Here the CDR3 reads CASSLGGGYTF. As DNA, the CDR3 is TGCGCCAGCAGCTTGGGCGGGGGCTACACCTTC.

V is TRBV5-1 and J is TRBJ1-2, with D maybe TRBD1 (6 bases). Per the germline V gene, CDR1 is SGHRS and CDR2 is YFSETQ. The CDR3 extends over 13 amino acids. Between the trimmed V and J ends, which lost 4 bases and 4 bases, there was a span of 11 bases. CDR3 DNA sequence: TGCGCCAGCAGCGTAGGACAGTTCTATGGCTACACCTTC. Translated, it gives CASSVGQFYGYTF.

The chain is built from TRBV28 and TRBJ1-1; TRBD1 might be the D (6 bases). V was shortened by 7 bases and J by 4 bases, with 16 bases between the two germline ends. This CDR3 is 14 amino acids long. The germline CDR1 and CDR2 sequences are MDHEN and SYDVKM. CDR3 residues: CASTPGQPGTEAFF. CDR3 DNA sequence: TGTGCCAGCACCCCGGGACAACCAGGCACTGAAGCTTTCTTT.

This clone was seen a handful of times. The chain uses TRBV28 and TRBJ1-3; no definite D call. Trimming removed 4 bases at V and 2 bases at J, with 6 bases between. Germline V lookup: CDR1 MDHEN, CDR2 SYDVKM. The CDR3 contains 13 residues. This chain's CDR3 is CASSSVAGNTIYF. CDR3 bases: TGTGCCAGCAGTTCAGTGGCTGGAAACACCATATATTTT.

In DNA form, the CDR3 reads TGTGCCAGCAGTCCGGGGGGAAGACGTCGCGGCACAGATACGCAGTATTTT. Protein sequence: CASSPGGRRRGTDTQYF. The chain couples TRBV28 to TRBJ2-3, with TRBD2 matching 7 bases. CDR1 and CDR2 (germline): MDHEN, SYDVKM. CDR3 length: 17 amino acids. With V trimmed by 5 bases and J by 1 base, 12 bases remained unmatched.

The J gene is TRBJ1-6, the V gene TRBV6-1; possible D gene TRBD1, 6 bases. Germline CDR1 is MNHNS and CDR2 is SASEGT. The CDR3 loop spans 15 amino acids. V was clipped by 3 bases and J by 7 bases, with 13 bases between them. In DNA form, the CDR3 reads TGTGCCAGCAGTGAGGGCCGGACAGTGAATTCACCCCTCCACTTT. This codes for CASSEGRTVNSPLHF.